The 30 T cell receptor beta chains below were found in one sample sequenced in a study of blood T cell repertoires in COVID-19. The method was immunoSEQ multiplex PCR; TCRdb's version includes in-frame clones alone and lacks a portion of them. The table lists about 400,000 clones, approximately 88% of them singletons. Specimen: peripheral blood. The receptor source for this set is a man aged 35 to 55 with acute or convalescent COVID-19.

The chain links TRBV7-8 to TRBJ1-6; D gene unclear. V was pared by 6 bases and J by 3 bases, with 9 bases between. Germline lookup yields CDR1 SGHVS and CDR2 FQNEAQ. This CDR3 has 14 amino acids. The CDR3 DNA is TGTGCCAGCAGGTCAGGCGACTATAATTCACCCCTCCACTTT. This encodes CASRSGDYNSPLHF.

This clone has a single count. The J gene is TRBJ1-3, the V gene TRBV5-1; 7 bases map to TRBD1. Germline V CDR1 and CDR2: SGHRS, YFSETQ. CDR3 length equals 16 residues. The junction had 6 bases not matched to a gene; V was cut back by 1 base and J by 2 bases. Here the CDR3 DNA reads TGCGCCAGCAGCTTGAATGCCAGGGGGACTGGAAACACCATATATTTT. Translation: CASSLNARGTGNTIYF.

The V gene is TRBV2, the J gene TRBJ1-2; 8 nucleotides agree with TRBD1. From germline, CDR1 is SNHLY and CDR2 FYNNEI. V lost 7 bases to trimming and J lost 7 bases; unmatched junction nucleotides: 14. The CDR3 loop spans 15 amino acids. The CDR3 loop reads CASTVRTGLQGGYTF. The DNA of the CDR3 is TGTGCCAGCACCGTTAGGACAGGGTTACAAGGTGGCTACACCTTC.

The V gene is TRBV25-1, the J gene TRBJ2-3; D is unresolved. Trimming removed 4 bases from V and 6 bases from J, with 5 bases in between. The CDR3 spans 11 residues. Germline V lookup: CDR1 MGHDK, CDR2 SYGVNS. The DNA for the CDR3 is TGTGCCAGCAGTGTCAGGGATACGCAGTATTTT. Translation gives CASSVRDTQYF.

This clone appeared a single time. V gene TRBV27 combines with J gene TRBJ2-1; 9 nucleotides match TRBD2. The germline gives CDR1 MNHEY, CDR2 SMNVEV (reference sequence). The V segment lost 9 bases and the J segment 5 bases; nucleotides outside the gene matches: 14. The CDR3 consists of 16 residues. CDR3 residues: CASNEYGTSLNNEQFF. The DNA of the CDR3 is TGTGCCAGTAATGAATACGGGACTAGCCTAAACAATGAGCAGTTCTTC.

The chain uses TRBV30 and TRBJ1-5; D is uncertain. The CDR3 runs to 15 residues. The V gene lost 3 bases and the J gene lost 5 bases, with 17 bases spanning the gap. Germline V gene sequence: CDR1 GTSNPN, CDR2 SVGIG (reference sequence). CDR3 region: CAWRTPSEFDQPQHF. The DNA for the CDR3 is TGTGCCTGGAGAACCCCCTCGGAGTTTGATCAGCCCCAGCATTTT.

V is TRBV7-8 and J is TRBJ1-5, with D perhaps matching TRBD1 (6 bases). The CDR3 has 18 residues. Germline loops: CDR1 SGHVS, CDR2 FQNEAQ. V dropped 0 bases and J dropped 0 bases, with 15 bases sitting between them. The CDR3, as DNA: TGTGCCAGCAGCTTAGCGAAGGACAGCGCCTATAGCAATCAGCCCCAGCATTTT. This codes for CASSLAKDSAYSNQPQHF.

V and J are TRBV4-1 and TRBJ1-2; D remains ambiguous. Germline V CDR1 and CDR2: MGHRA, YSYEKL. Trimming left V 0 bases short and J 2 bases short, with 13 bases between. The CDR3 extends over 16 amino acids. CDR3 sequence: CASSQEWAKKNYGYTF. The CDR3 region has the DNA TGCGCCAGCAGCCAAGAATGGGCAAAGAAAAACTATGGCTACACCTTC.

V is TRBV28 and J is TRBJ2-2; 10 nucleotides line up with TRBD1. CDR3 length: 17 amino acids. CDR1 and CDR2 from the germline V gene are MDHEN and SYDVKM. V trimming: 0 bases; J trimming: 1 base; junction bases outside the gene matches: 2. CDR3 in amino acids: CASSLWGDRGNTGELFF. The CDR3 DNA sequence: TGTGCCAGCAGTTTATGGGGGGACAGGGGGAACACCGGGGAGCTGTTTTTT. Combining the CDR3 with reference TRBV28 and TRBJ2-2 gives the whole variable domain DVKVTQSSRYLVKRTGEKVFLECVQDMDHENMFWYRQDPGLGLRLIYFSYDVKMKEKGDIPEGYSVSREKKERFSLILESASTNQTSMYLCASSLWGDRGNTGELFFGEGSRLTVL.

The V gene is TRBV30, the J gene TRBJ2-2, with 14 nucleotides matching TRBD2. Losses at the gene ends were 2 bases for V and 7 bases for J; bases not matched to a gene: 6. From germline, CDR1 is GTSNPN and CDR2 SVGIG (reference sequence). The CDR3 has 16 amino acids. Here the CDR3 reads CAWSRGLAGEHGELFF. CDR3 sequence (DNA): TGTGCCTGGAGTAGGGGACTAGCGGGGGAGCACGGGGAGCTGTTTTTT.

The V call is TRBV10-3, the J call TRBJ1-6, with TRBD1 matching over 7 bases. Germline CDR1 reads ENHRY; CDR2 reads SYGVKD. V lost 2 bases to trimming and J lost 1 base; unmatched junction nucleotides: 8. CDR3 length equals 18 residues. DNA of the CDR3: TGTGCCATCAGTGAGACGGGACAGACGAGTTCCTATAATTCACCCCTCCACTTT. Protein product: CAISETGQTSSYNSPLHF.

J is TRBJ1-4 and V is TRBV29-1; 7 bases match TRBD1. The germline V gene encodes CDR1 SQVTM and CDR2 ANQGSEA. J lost 0 bases, V lost 6 bases, and 7 bases had no gene match. The CDR3 is made up of 15 amino acids. The CDR3 nucleotides read TGCAGCGTGGGAGGCAGGGGGGCAACTAATGAAAAACTGTTTTTT. Translation gives CSVGGRGATNEKLFF.

J is TRBJ1-4 and V is TRBV6-5, with D possibly being TRBD1 (6 bases). The CDR3 sequence is 15 residues long. The V end was cut by 10 bases, the J end by 8 bases, with 23 bases between. In germline, CDR1 is MNHEY, CDR2 SVGAGI. CDR3 DNA sequence: TGTGCCACTTCACCCGGGGGGGCTGGAAGAGAAAAACTGTTTTTT. Translation gives CATSPGGAGREKLFF.

The chain carries TRBV3-1 (or the pseudogene TRBV3-2) and TRBJ2-1, with 9 positions matching TRBD2. This CDR3 has 13 residues. Germline V gives CDR1 LGHDT, CDR2 YNNKEL (reference sequence). V shed 8 bases, J shed 7 bases, and the junction held 6 bases outside the gene matches. As DNA, the CDR3 is TGTGCCAGCGCCCTAGCGGGGTCAAATGAGCAGTTCTTC. Residues: CASALAGSNEQFF.

The V call is TRBV7-9, the J call TRBJ1-4; unclear D gene. The CDR3 sequence is 11 residues long. CDR1 is SEHNR, CDR2 FQNEAQ, per germline (reference sequence). Trimming took 2 bases from V and 13 from J, leaving 8 bases between them. Here the CDR3 reads CASSLSGRLFF. The CDR3 DNA reads TGTGCCAGCAGCTTATCCGGTAGACTGTTTTTT. The whole variable domain, filled in from reference TRBV7-9 and TRBJ1-4, reads DTGVSQNPRHKITKRGQNVTFRCDPISEHNRLYWYRQTLGQGPEFLTYFQNEAQLEKSRLLSDRFSAERPKGSFSTLEIQRTEQGDSAMYLCASSLSGRLFFGSGTQLSVL.

Points on this clone: This sample includes further DNA sequences coding for the same CDR3. V and J are TRBV5-4 and TRBJ1-1; maybe TRBD1 (5 bases). CDR1 is SGHNT, CDR2 YYREEE, per germline (reference sequence). Trimming left V 4 bases short and J 0 bases short, with 7 bases between. The CDR3 extends over 13 amino acids. CDR3 amino acids: CASSVDMNTEAFF. CDR3 in DNA: TGTGCCAGCAGCGTGGACATGAACACTGAAGCTTTCTTT. Supplemented by reference TRBV5-4 and TRBJ1-1, the full variable domain reads ETGVTQSPTHLIKTRGQQVTLRCSSQSGHNTVSWYQQALGQGPQFIFQYYREEENGRGNFPPRFSGLQFPNYSSELNVNALELDDSALYLCASSVDMNTEAFFGQGTRLTVV.

The CDR3 region is CASSQGTSGNTGELFF. CDR3 bases: TGCGCCAGCAGCCAAGGGACTAGCGGAAACACCGGGGAGCTGTTTTTT. The chain uses TRBV5-1 and TRBJ2-2; TRBD2 agrees at 11 bases. Unmatched junction bases numbered 4, after V lost 4 bases and J lost 2 bases. The CDR3 is made up of 16 amino acids. The V gene's germline CDR1 is SGHRS and CDR2 YFSETQ. The full variable domain, its missing parts supplied by reference TRBV5-1 and TRBJ2-2, is KAGVTQTPRYLIKTRGQQVTLSCSPISGHRSVSWYQQTPGQGLQFLFEYFSETQRNKGNFPGRFSGRQFSNSRSEMNVSTLELGDSALYLCASSQGTSGNTGELFFGEGSRLTVL.

The V call is TRBV30, the J call TRBJ1-2, with D unclear. The CDR3 loop spans 12 amino acids. V dropped 1 base and J dropped 4 bases, with 7 bases sitting between them. In germline, CDR1 is GTSNPN, CDR2 SVGIG (reference sequence). CDR3 in amino acids: CAWSGAGYGYTF. CDR3 sequence (DNA): TGTGCCTGGAGTGGAGCCGGCTATGGCTACACCTTC.

The chain carries TRBV7-8 and TRBJ1-1; D gene uncertain. V gave up 1 base and J gave up 7 bases, with 7 bases separating them. CDR1 is SGHVS, CDR2 FQNEAQ, per germline. This CDR3 comprises 12 residues. CDR3 amino acids: CASSLERGEAFF. CDR3 nucleotides: TGTGCCAGCAGCTTAGAACGGGGTGAAGCTTTCTTT.

The rearrangement uses TRBV18 and TRBJ2-7, with TRBD2 matching over 12 bases. Germline assignment: CDR1 KGHSH and CDR2 LQKENI. The trim removed 2 bases at V and 6 bases at J, leaving 5 bases unmatched. The CDR3 runs 15 residues. The CDR3 spells CASSPRGLAGREQYF. The CDR3 region has the DNA TGTGCCAGCTCACCAAGAGGACTAGCGGGACGCGAGCAGTACTTC. The variable domain in full, with the rest retrieved from reference TRBV18 and TRBJ2-7, is NAGVMQNPRHLVRRRGQEARLRCSPMKGHSHVYWYRQLPEEGLKFMVYLQKENIIDESGMPKERFSAEFPKEGPSILRIQQVVRGDSAAYFCASSPRGLAGREQYFGPGTRLTVT.

The chain's CDR3 is CASIPGAGRGYTF. For the CDR3, the DNA is TGTGCCAGCATTCCCGGCGCAGGGAGGGGCTACACCTTC. The J gene is TRBJ1-2, the V gene TRBV12-3 or TRBV12-4, with D tentatively TRBD1 (5 bases). Trimming took off 7 bases at V and 8 bases at J, with 17 bases between the two ends. The CDR3 contains 13 residues.

The CDR3 region has the DNA TGTGCCAGCAGCTTAGGACTGGGCTCCTACGAGCAGTACTTC. It yields the protein CASSLGLGSYEQYF. The chain links TRBV7-9 to TRBJ2-7; no clear D. The CDR3 contains 14 residues. V was trimmed by 1 base and J by 0 bases, leaving 7 bases between them. CDR1 is SEHNR, CDR2 FQNEAQ, per germline (reference sequence).

J is TRBJ2-2 and V is TRBV6-4; 7 bases fit TRBD2. With 2 bases clipped from V and 4 bases from J, the junction kept 4 bases outside the gene matches. Per germline, CDR1 MRHNA and CDR2 SNTAGT. CDR3 length: 15 residues. The CDR3 sequence: CASSDGAGATGELFF. In DNA form, the CDR3 reads TGTGCCAGCAGTGACGGGGCGGGAGCCACCGGGGAGCTGTTTTTT.

The J gene is TRBJ2-2, the V gene TRBV3-1 (or the pseudogene TRBV3-2), with D possibly TRBD2 on 5 matching bases. The CDR3 totals 14 residues. From germline, CDR1 is LGHDT and CDR2 YNNKEL (reference sequence). V lost 6 bases and J lost 1, with 9 bases in between. The CDR3 DNA is TGTGCCAGCAGTCCCGGACTGAACACCGGGGAGCTGTTTTTT. Its protein product is CASSPGLNTGELFF.

The V and J genes are TRBV2 and TRBJ2-5; TRBD2 aligns across 16 bases. V lost 3 bases and J lost 4; bases outside the gene matches: 8. The CDR3 contains 18 residues. Germline V lookup: CDR1 SNHLY, CDR2 FYNNEI. CDR3 protein: CASSDPGTSGRDVETQYF. In nucleotides, the CDR3 is TGTGCCAGCAGTGATCCCGGGACTAGCGGGAGGGATGTAGAGACCCAGTACTTC.

J is TRBJ1-5 and V is TRBV6-6; TRBD1 matches at 10 bases. J was trimmed by 6 bases and V by 7 bases; bases with no gene match: 9. The CDR3 covers 15 residues. Looked up from germline, CDR1 is MNHNY and CDR2 is SVGAGI (reference sequence). The CDR3 sequence: CASIRDRGIIQPQHF. CDR3 bases: TGTGCCAGCATTCGGGACAGGGGTATTATTCAGCCCCAGCATTTT.

This chain links TRBV11-2 with TRBJ2-1; TRBD1 is a possible D gene (5 bases). Germline V CDR1 and CDR2: SGHAT, FQNNGV. V lost 1 base and J lost 8, with 15 bases in between. This CDR3 is built from 15 residues. The DNA of the CDR3 is TGTGCCAGCAGCTTAGGGGGCCTTTTAGAGGATGAGCAGTTCTTC. Its translation is CASSLGGLLEDEQFF.

The gene calls are TRBV11-2 and TRBJ2-2; the match to TRBD1 covers 9 bases. CDR3 length: 16 residues. J gave up 4 bases and V 5 bases, and 8 bases lay outside the gene matches. CDR1 and CDR2 (germline): SGHAT, FQNNGV. CDR3: CASSPPPGQGTGELFF. The CDR3 DNA sequence: TGTGCCAGCAGCCCGCCTCCGGGACAGGGCACCGGGGAGCTGTTTTTT. The full variable domain, in which reference TRBV11-2 and TRBJ2-2 provide the parts outside the CDR3, is EAGVAQSPRYKIIEKRQSVAFWCNPISGHATLYWYQQILGQGPKLLIQFQNNGVVDDSQLPKDRFSAERLKGVDSTLKIQPAKLEDSAVYLCASSPPPGQGTGELFFGEGSRLTVL.

This sequence joins TRBV2 and TRBJ1-5, with 8 positions matching TRBD1. J was trimmed by 6 bases and V by 4 bases; bases with no gene match: 8. Germline CDR1 SNHLY, CDR2 FYNNEI. The CDR3 has 15 amino acids. The CDR3 nucleotides read TGTGCCAGCAGTGCAAGGACAGGGTTCGGTCAGCCCCAGCATTTT. This gives the protein CASSARTGFGQPQHF.

The chain couples TRBV30 to TRBJ2-3, with 10 bases aligning to TRBD2. This CDR3 is built from 15 residues. The V gene's germline CDR1 is GTSNPN and CDR2 SVGIG (reference sequence). V lost 1 base, J lost 3 bases, and 4 bases stayed unmatched. The CDR3 is CAWSGPSGRTDTQYF. The DNA for the CDR3 is TGTGCCTGGAGTGGGCCTAGCGGGAGAACAGATACGCAGTATTTT. The full variable domain, in which reference TRBV30 and TRBJ2-3 provide the parts outside the CDR3, is SQTIHQWPATLVQPVGSPLSLECTVEGTSNPNLYWYRQAAGRGLQLLFYSVGIGQISSEVPQNLSASRPQDRQFILSSKKLLLSDSGFYLCAWSGPSGRTDTQYFGPGTRLTVL.